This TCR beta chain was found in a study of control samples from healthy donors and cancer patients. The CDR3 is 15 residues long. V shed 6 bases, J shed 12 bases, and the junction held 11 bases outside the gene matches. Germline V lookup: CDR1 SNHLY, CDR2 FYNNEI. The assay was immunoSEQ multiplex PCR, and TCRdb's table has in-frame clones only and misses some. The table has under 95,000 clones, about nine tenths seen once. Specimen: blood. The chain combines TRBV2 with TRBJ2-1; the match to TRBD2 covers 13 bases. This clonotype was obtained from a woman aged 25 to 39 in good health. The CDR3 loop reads CASRGHGTSGNRQFF. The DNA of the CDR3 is TGTGCCAGCAGAGGACACGGGACTAGCGGGAATCGGCAGTTCTTC.